The T cell receptor beta chain under discussion was sequenced for a study of T-cell memory formation after mild COVID-19. The 5'RACE method, run with constant-segment primers, produced TCR alpha and TCR beta cDNA libraries (carrying sample barcodes and UMIs). TCRdb independently ran MiXCR on the 5' RACE reads; one entry per CDR3 protein. This sample carries 180,000 or so distinct CDR3 sequences, 11% of them seen once, and the ten largest clones take approximately 3.4%. Notes on this clonotype: Its antigen remains unidentified.

This CDR3 comprises 15 residues. Deletions cut 6 bases from V and 6 bases from J, with 17 bases between. Germline V gene sequence: CDR1 SGHTA, CDR2 FQGNSA. Study conclusions and caveats: Later expanders leaned CD4+, whereas clones that contracted between day 15 and 85 were balanced CD4/CD8. Memory from before infection featured some responding clones, which suggests cross-reactive memory joined.

This chain links TRBV7-2 with TRBJ2-2; D remains unclear. The receptor comes from a man between 18 and 29 years old who had mild COVID-19 (a few samples of this study predate the infection). Cell type and time point are not known. Source material: PBMCs or a T cell subset sorted from them (not recorded which). CDR3 amino acids: CASSPTFIHPGELFF. In nucleotides, the CDR3 is TGTGCCAGCAGTCCCACCTTTATCCACCCCGGGGAGCTGTTTTTT.